The rows below give T cell receptor beta chains drawn from one sample of a study of cytomegalovirus exposure and HLA in healthy donors. The method was immunoSEQ multiplex PCR; TCRdb's version includes in-frame clones alone and lacks a portion of them. This sample has 150,000 to 200,000 clones, with 79% found just once. The sequenced sample consisted of PBMCs. Receptors originate from a woman aged 50 to 60 in good health and CMV-seronegative. The CDR3 runs from the conserved cysteine through the conserved F or W. A D gene is named only where the DNA matches it firmly. The size of a clone is reported for some rows only, either as once, few or many, or as a class for expanded clones.

clone size: NA
V gene: TRBV28
D gene: TRBD1
J gene: TRBJ1-2
CDR3 DNA: TGTGCCAGCAGACCTCATCCGGGACAGGGGTTCGCCCTTTTTACGCGTTATGGCTACACCTTC
CDR3 protein: CASRPHPGQGFALFTRYGYTF

clone size: NA
V gene: TRBV7-9
D gene: TRBD2
J gene: TRBJ2-5
CDR3 DNA: TGTTCCAGCAGCTCCCTCTCCGGGGGGAGGGAGACCCAGTACTTC
CDR3 protein: CSSSSLSGGRETQYF

clone size: NA
V gene: TRBV6-6
D gene: TRBD1
J gene: TRBJ1-5
CDR3 DNA: TGTGCCAGCAGCTTCGACAGGGGGAAATATCAGCCCCAGCATTTT
CDR3 protein: CASSFDRGKYQPQHF

clone size: NA
V gene: TRBV6-1
D gene: TRBD2
J gene: TRBJ2-3
CDR3 DNA: TGTGCCAGCCTGGAAAAGCGGGGCAACACAGATACGCAGTATTTT
CDR3 protein: CASLEKRGNTDTQYF

clone size: NA
V gene: TRBV4-2
D gene: TRBD1
J gene: TRBJ1-2
CDR3 DNA: TGTGCCAGCAGCCAAGATGGAACGACCGGGACAGGGGGCTATGGCTACACCTTC
CDR3 protein: CASSQDGTTGTGGYGYTF

clone size: NA
V gene: TRBV11-2
D gene: NA
J gene: TRBJ2-7
CDR3 DNA: TGTGCCAGCAGCTTAATCAAAGTGCGGCGGAGAGCCTACGAGCAGTACTTC
CDR3 protein: CASSLIKVRRRAYEQYF

clone size: NA
V gene: TRBV5-1
D gene: NA
J gene: TRBJ2-1
CDR3 DNA: TGCGCCAGCCATTCATCCCGGGACAATGAGCAGTTCTTC
CDR3 protein: CASHSSRDNEQFF

clone size: few
V gene: TRBV9
D gene: TRBD1
J gene: TRBJ2-5
CDR3 DNA: TGTGCCAGCAGTAAGACGACAGGGGCCGGGGCCCAGTACTTC
CDR3 protein: CASSKTTGAGAQYF

clone size: NA
V gene: TRBV4-2
D gene: NA
J gene: TRBJ1-3
CDR3 DNA: TGTGCCAGCAGCCAAGATCCGAACTGGAGCGGTCGGACGGTCCTCCCCTCTGGAAACACCATATATTTT
CDR3 protein: CASSQDPNWSGRTVLPSGNTIYF

clone size: few
V gene: TRBV19
D gene: TRBD1
J gene: TRBJ2-7
CDR3 DNA: TGTGCCAGTAGTACAGGGACAGGTTGGGGCGAGCAGTACTTC
CDR3 protein: CASSTGTGWGEQYF

clone size: NA
V gene: TRBV6-1
D gene: TRBD1
J gene: TRBJ1-1
CDR3 DNA: TGTGCCAGCAGTCTACAGGGGATTCTGGACACTGAAGCTTTCTTT
CDR3 protein: CASSLQGILDTEAFF

clone size: NA
V gene: TRBV28
D gene: NA
J gene: TRBJ2-7
CDR3 DNA: TGTGCCAGCAGTACAGGGTACCACGAGCAGTACTTC
CDR3 protein: CASSTGYHEQYF

clone size: NA
V gene: TRBV28
D gene: TRBD2
J gene: TRBJ2-3
CDR3 DNA: TGTGCCAGCAGTTTGGGAGCGGGAGTAACAGATACGCAGTATTTT
CDR3 protein: CASSLGAGVTDTQYF

clone size: NA
V gene: TRBV7-2
D gene: TRBD1
J gene: TRBJ2-7
CDR3 DNA: TGTGCCAGCAGCGTCCGTGGGACAGGTGGCGAGCAGTACTTC
CDR3 protein: CASSVRGTGGEQYF

clone size: NA
V gene: TRBV5-1
D gene: NA
J gene: TRBJ2-2
CDR3 DNA: TGCGCCAGCAGCCGGGGGACGGACACCGGAGAGCTGTTTTTT
CDR3 protein: CASSRGTDTGELFF

clone size: once
V gene: TRBV5-1
D gene: TRBD2
J gene: TRBJ2-1
CDR3 DNA: TGCGCCAGCAGCTTGAGGTTCCAGCGGGACCTTTACTACAATGAGCAGTTCTTC
CDR3 protein: CASSLRFQRDLYYNEQFF

clone size: NA
V gene: TRBV7-9
D gene: NA
J gene: TRBJ2-1
CDR3 DNA: TGTGCCAGCAGCAGGGAGGGGGGGAATGATGAGCAGTTCTTC
CDR3 protein: CASSREGGNDEQFF

clone size: once
V gene: TRBV29-1
D gene: TRBD1
J gene: TRBJ1-2
CDR3 DNA: TGCAGCGTTACCCGGACAGGGGGCGCCGCCGCTGATGGCTACACCTTC
CDR3 protein: CSVTRTGGAAADGYTF

clone size: NA
V gene: TRBV5-4
D gene: NA
J gene: TRBJ2-5
CDR3 DNA: TGTGCCAGCAGCTTCCGGCAGGGACAAGAGACCCAGTACTTC
CDR3 protein: CASSFRQGQETQYF

clone size: NA
V gene: TRBV4-1
D gene: TRBD1
J gene: TRBJ1-1
CDR3 DNA: TGCGCCAGCAGCCAAGAGGGACAGGGGAGCACTGAAGCTTTCTTT
CDR3 protein: CASSQEGQGSTEAFF

clone size: NA
V gene: TRBV6-5
D gene: TRBD2
J gene: TRBJ2-2
CDR3 DNA: TGTGCCAGCAGATTAGCGGGCGGGGAGCTGTTTTTT
CDR3 protein: CASRLAGGELFF

clone size: NA
V gene: TRBV27
D gene: TRBD1
J gene: TRBJ1-5
CDR3 DNA: TGTGCCAGCAAAGGACAGGGAGGCAATCAGCCCCAGCATTTT
CDR3 protein: CASKGQGGNQPQHF

clone size: NA
V gene: TRBV5-4
D gene: TRBD2
J gene: TRBJ2-7
CDR3 DNA: TGTGCCAGCAGTCAGACTAGCGGGACCCACGAGCAGTACTTC
CDR3 protein: CASSQTSGTHEQYF

clone size: NA
V gene: TRBV18
D gene: NA
J gene: TRBJ2-7
CDR3 DNA: TGTGCCAGCTCAGCGACAACTCGACACTACGAGCAGTACTTC
CDR3 protein: CASSATTRHYEQYF

clone size: NA
V gene: TRBV30
D gene: NA
J gene: TRBJ1-1
CDR3 DNA: TGTGCCTGGAGTGTACGGGGGAACACTGAAGCTTTCTTT
CDR3 protein: CAWSVRGNTEAFF

clone size: once
V gene: TRBV4-1
D gene: NA
J gene: TRBJ2-1
CDR3 DNA: TGCGCCAGCAGCCAAATCCCGGCGCAGCGTAGCGATGAGCAGTTCTTC
CDR3 protein: CASSQIPAQRSDEQFF

clone size: NA
V gene: TRBV5-1
D gene: NA
J gene: TRBJ2-3
CDR3 DNA: TGCGCCAGCAGCACCCCGACAGGGGCGGGGGCAGATACGCAGTATTTT
CDR3 protein: CASSTPTGAGADTQYF

clone size: NA
V gene: TRBV6-4
D gene: TRBD1
J gene: TRBJ2-3
CDR3 DNA: TGTGCCAGCAGTCCCACAGGGGGCCCCGATACGCAGTATTTT
CDR3 protein: CASSPTGGPDTQYF

clone size: few
V gene: TRBV7-6
D gene: TRBD2
J gene: TRBJ2-7
CDR3 DNA: TGTGCCAGCAGCATTAGGCGGGATCTAGCGGGGGGGAATAACTACGAGCAGTACTTC
CDR3 protein: CASSIRRDLAGGNNYEQYF

clone size: NA
V gene: TRBV15
D gene: NA
J gene: TRBJ2-2
CDR3 DNA: TGTGCCACCAGCAGCCGAGGAAGGAACACCGGGGAGCTGTTTTTT
CDR3 protein: CATSSRGRNTGELFF

clone size: NA
V gene: TRBV11-2
D gene: TRBD2
J gene: TRBJ2-7
CDR3 DNA: TGTGCCAGCAGCTTAGATCTCGGACTAGCGGCTCCAAAAAGCTTC
CDR3 protein: CASSLDLGLAAPKSF

clone size: NA
V gene: TRBV5-6
D gene: NA
J gene: TRBJ1-4
CDR3 DNA: TGTGCCAGCAGCCCGTCCCCGACAGAAACTAATGAAAAACTGTTTTTT
CDR3 protein: CASSPSPTETNEKLFF

clone size: NA
V gene: TRBV9
D gene: TRBD1
J gene: TRBJ1-1
CDR3 DNA: TGTGCCAGCAGCAGACAGGGAGCTGAAGCTTTCTTT
CDR3 protein: CASSRQGAEAFF

clone size: NA
V gene: TRBV11-2
D gene: TRBD1
J gene: TRBJ1-6
CDR3 DNA: TGTGCCAGCAGCCCAGGCCCTGACAGGGGCAATTCACCCCTCCACTTT
CDR3 protein: CASSPGPDRGNSPLHF

clone size: few
V gene: TRBV27
D gene: NA
J gene: TRBJ1-2
CDR3 DNA: TGTGCCACCTCCCACGGACAGCTAGACTATGGCTACACCTTC
CDR3 protein: CATSHGQLDYGYTF

clone size: NA
V gene: TRBV6-1
D gene: TRBD2
J gene: TRBJ2-1
CDR3 DNA: TGTGCCAGCAGTGCAAGCGGGGGGGCCCACAATGAGCAGTTCTTC
CDR3 protein: CASSASGGAHNEQFF

clone size: NA
V gene: TRBV19
D gene: TRBD1
J gene: TRBJ1-5
CDR3 DNA: TGTGCCAGTAACTCTAGGACAGGGGGTTCCCGTAGCAATCAGCCCCAGCATTTT
CDR3 protein: CASNSRTGGSRSNQPQHF

clone size: once
V gene: TRBV18
D gene: NA
J gene: TRBJ2-1
CDR3 DNA: TGTGCCAGCTCACCTAGCGCCACTAATGAGCAGTTCTTC
CDR3 protein: CASSPSATNEQFF

clone size: few
V gene: TRBV19
D gene: NA
J gene: TRBJ1-6
CDR3 DNA: TGTGCCAGTAGCAGAGACCGGGGCGGGGGAGGTTCACCCCTCCACTTT
CDR3 protein: CASSRDRGGGGSPLHF

clone size: few
V gene: TRBV19
D gene: NA
J gene: TRBJ2-5
CDR3 DNA: TGTGCCAGTAGTCGTTCCCAGGGGACCCAGTACTTC
CDR3 protein: CASSRSQGTQYF

clone size: NA
V gene: TRBV9
D gene: TRBD1
J gene: TRBJ2-1
CDR3 DNA: TGTGCCAGCAGCGCGGAACACAGGGGCGGTTACAATGAGCAGTTCTTC
CDR3 protein: CASSAEHRGGYNEQFF

clone size: NA
V gene: TRBV7-2
D gene: TRBD1
J gene: TRBJ1-5
CDR3 DNA: TGTGCCAGCAGCTTGGACAGGGGGAGTCAGCCCCAGCATTTT
CDR3 protein: CASSLDRGSQPQHF

clone size: NA
V gene: TRBV27
D gene: NA
J gene: TRBJ1-2
CDR3 DNA: TGTGCCAGCAGGGATCCAGGAAACTATGGCTACACCTTC
CDR3 protein: CASRDPGNYGYTF

clone size: few
V gene: TRBV30
D gene: TRBD1
J gene: TRBJ2-2
CDR3 DNA: TGTGCCTGGAGTGTGCCCAGGGGGCGTCTCGGCGGGGAGCTGTTTTTT
CDR3 protein: CAWSVPRGRLGGELFF

clone size: NA
V gene: TRBV5-1
D gene: TRBD2
J gene: TRBJ2-1
CDR3 DNA: TGCGCCAGCAGCCGGGGGGGAGGGGCGTTCAATGAGCAGTTCTTC
CDR3 protein: CASSRGGGAFNEQFF

clone size: once
V gene: TRBV28
D gene: TRBD2
J gene: TRBJ2-7
CDR3 DNA: TGTGCCAGCAATTTCGATTCGTGGTGGGGAGGGGACGAGCAGTACTTC
CDR3 protein: CASNFDSWWGGDEQYF

clone size: NA
V gene: TRBV9
D gene: NA
J gene: TRBJ2-7
CDR3 DNA: TGTGCCAGCAGCGTAGGTGGCAGGGGATCGGGAAGCGCCTACGAGCAGTACTTC
CDR3 protein: CASSVGGRGSGSAYEQYF